Listed below are T cell receptor beta chains from one sample, sequenced in a study of CD4+ T cells in melanoma. Profiling relied on immunoSEQ multiplex PCR, and the TCRdb table lists in-frame clones only, not all of them. This table has tens of thousands of clones, over 60% appearing once. Input material: tumor tissue. All receptors derive from a human donor with melanoma. Each CDR3 is given with its conserved first and last residue. Fields, in order: D gene, V gene, clone size, J gene, CDR3 DNA, CDR3 protein. D genes are given only for firm matches. Only some rows state a clone size, as once, few, many or a class for expanded clones.

D gene: .
V gene: TRBV6-5
clone size: .
J gene: TRBJ2-3
CDR3 DNA: TGTGCCAGCAGAATAGGGGGAGGTGCGGATACGCAGTATTTT
CDR3 protein: CASRIGGGADTQYF

D gene: .
V gene: TRBV19
clone size: few
J gene: TRBJ2-7
CDR3 DNA: TGTGCCAGTAGTCCCCGGCAGGACGAGCAGTACTTC
CDR3 protein: CASSPRQDEQYF

D gene: .
V gene: TRBV6-6
clone size: few
J gene: TRBJ1-2
CDR3 DNA: TGTGCCAGCAGTCCCGGACGGAACCGATATGGCTACACCTTC
CDR3 protein: CASSPGRNRYGYTF

D gene: TRBD2
V gene: TRBV2
clone size: many
J gene: TRBJ2-2
CDR3 DNA: TGTGCCAGCAGTGAAAGGGGCACTAGCGGTTCCGGGGAGCTGTTTTTT
CDR3 protein: CASSERGTSGSGELFF

D gene: TRBD1
V gene: TRBV19
clone size: .
J gene: TRBJ2-2
CDR3 DNA: TGTGCCAGGAGACAGGGGGCCGCCGGGGAGCTGTTTTTT
CDR3 protein: CARRQGAAGELFF

D gene: TRBD1
V gene: TRBV7-9
clone size: .
J gene: TRBJ2-2
CDR3 DNA: TGTGCCAGCAGCTTACTACAGGGGGAAGCGAACACCGGGGAGCTGTTTTTT
CDR3 protein: CASSLLQGEANTGELFF

D gene: TRBD1
V gene: TRBV28
clone size: .
J gene: TRBJ1-3
CDR3 DNA: TGTGCCAGCAGTCGGGACAGCGACTCTGGAAACACCATATATTTT
CDR3 protein: CASSRDSDSGNTIYF

D gene: TRBD1
V gene: TRBV7-3
clone size: .
J gene: TRBJ1-2
CDR3 DNA: TGTGCCAGCAGCTCGACAGGGATAGATGGCTACACCTTC
CDR3 protein: CASSSTGIDGYTF

D gene: .
V gene: TRBV19
clone size: .
J gene: TRBJ1-1
CDR3 DNA: TGTGCCAGTAGTATCGTTAAGAACACTGAAGCTTTCTTT
CDR3 protein: CASSIVKNTEAFF

D gene: .
V gene: TRBV10-2
clone size: .
J gene: TRBJ2-2
CDR3 DNA: TGCGCCAGCATGGTGGAGGCGGCAGGGAACACCGGGGAGCTGTTTTTT
CDR3 protein: CASMVEAAGNTGELFF

D gene: .
V gene: TRBV19
clone size: .
J gene: TRBJ2-6
CDR3 DNA: TGTGCCAGTAGTAGCATCAGCTCTGGGGCCAACGTCCTGACTTTC
CDR3 protein: CASSSISSGANVLTF

D gene: .
V gene: TRBV4-3
clone size: .
J gene: TRBJ2-7
CDR3 DNA: TGCGCCAGCAGCCAAGATAAACAGGGCTACGAGCAGTACTTC
CDR3 protein: CASSQDKQGYEQYF

D gene: .
V gene: TRBV6-5
clone size: few
J gene: TRBJ1-1
CDR3 DNA: TGTGCCAGCAGTTACTGGGACGCCACTGAAGCTTTCTTT
CDR3 protein: CASSYWDATEAFF

D gene: TRBD1
V gene: TRBV6-4
clone size: once
J gene: TRBJ2-1
CDR3 DNA: TGTGCCAGCAGTGCAGGGGGTGAGCAGTTCTTC
CDR3 protein: CASSAGGEQFF

D gene: .
V gene: TRBV4-1
clone size: .
J gene: TRBJ2-7
CDR3 DNA: TGCGCCAGCAGCCAAGCCCCAGGCTACGAGCAGTACTTC
CDR3 protein: CASSQAPGYEQYF

D gene: TRBD1
V gene: TRBV7-9
clone size: .
J gene: TRBJ2-7
CDR3 DNA: TGTGCCAGCAGCTTACCGACAGGGGGCGAAAAGTCCTACGAGCAGTACTTC
CDR3 protein: CASSLPTGGEKSYEQYF

D gene: .
V gene: TRBV7-2
clone size: .
J gene: TRBJ1-1
CDR3 DNA: TGTGCCAGCACCAATTGGGCCTCCAGGGTAACTGAAGCTTTCTTT
CDR3 protein: CASTNWASRVTEAFF

D gene: TRBD1
V gene: TRBV5-1
clone size: few
J gene: TRBJ1-1
CDR3 DNA: TGCGCCAGCAGCTTGCCGGGACAGGGGGCGAAAGCTTTCTTT
CDR3 protein: CASSLPGQGAKAFF

D gene: TRBD1
V gene: TRBV6-6
clone size: .
J gene: TRBJ1-2
CDR3 DNA: TGTGCCAGCAGTTACTCGACAGGGCTCGGTGGCTACACCTTC
CDR3 protein: CASSYSTGLGGYTF

D gene: .
V gene: TRBV4-3
clone size: .
J gene: TRBJ2-1
CDR3 DNA: TGCGCCAGCAGCCAAGATGGAGGGGGTTACTTCAATGAGCAGTTCTTC
CDR3 protein: CASSQDGGGYFNEQFF

D gene: .
V gene: TRBV27
clone size: .
J gene: TRBJ2-2
CDR3 DNA: TGTGCCAGCACTCCCGCACAGGGGAACACCGGGGAGCTGTTTTTT
CDR3 protein: CASTPAQGNTGELFF

D gene: .
V gene: TRBV5-1
clone size: .
J gene: TRBJ1-2
CDR3 DNA: TGCGCCAGCAGCTACACCGGGACGGCTCCTAACTATGGCTACACCTTC
CDR3 protein: CASSYTGTAPNYGYTF

D gene: .
V gene: TRBV7-2
clone size: .
J gene: TRBJ1-1
CDR3 DNA: TGTGCCAGCAGCGCCATTATCGGGGGATCTCCGTCTGAAGCTTTCTTT
CDR3 protein: CASSAIIGGSPSEAFF

D gene: .
V gene: TRBV7-2
clone size: once
J gene: TRBJ2-7
CDR3 DNA: TGTGCCAGCAGCTTAGGCTGGGACGAGCAGTACTTC
CDR3 protein: CASSLGWDEQYF

D gene: .
V gene: TRBV5-6
clone size: few
J gene: TRBJ2-1
CDR3 DNA: TGTGCCAGCAGCGTGATGAGGTGGGAAGGGAGTACAATAAATGAGCAGTTCTTC
CDR3 protein: CASSVMRWEGSTINEQFF

D gene: .
V gene: TRBV18
clone size: .
J gene: TRBJ1-2
CDR3 DNA: TGTGCCAGCTCAATTGAGCCTTTCTATGGCTACACCTTC
CDR3 protein: CASSIEPFYGYTF

D gene: TRBD2
V gene: TRBV7-7
clone size: .
J gene: TRBJ2-1
CDR3 DNA: TGTGCTAGCAGCTTAGCGGGGGGGCACAATGAGCAGTTCTTC
CDR3 protein: CASSLAGGHNEQFF

D gene: .
V gene: TRBV7-9
clone size: many
J gene: TRBJ2-2
CDR3 DNA: TGTGCCAGCGGCGGGTTGACCGGGGAGCTGTTTTTT
CDR3 protein: CASGGLTGELFF

D gene: TRBD1
V gene: TRBV2
clone size: .
J gene: TRBJ1-5
CDR3 DNA: TGTGCCAGCAGTTCAAGGTCCCAGGGGGACAACCAGCCCCAGCATTTT
CDR3 protein: CASSSRSQGDNQPQHF

D gene: .
V gene: TRBV6-5
clone size: .
J gene: TRBJ2-1
CDR3 DNA: TGTGCCAGCAGTTACTCTGGGGACAATGAGCAGTTCTTC
CDR3 protein: CASSYSGDNEQFF

D gene: .
V gene: TRBV2
clone size: many
J gene: TRBJ2-5
CDR3 DNA: TGTGCCAGCAGTGAAGACGAACGGGGGACCCAGTACTTC
CDR3 protein: CASSEDERGTQYF

D gene: TRBD2
V gene: TRBV7-8
clone size: .
J gene: TRBJ2-5
CDR3 DNA: TGTGCCAGCAGCTTTTTGCGGGGGGTCCAAGAGACCCAGTACTTC
CDR3 protein: CASSFLRGVQETQYF

D gene: .
V gene: TRBV7-8
clone size: .
J gene: TRBJ1-2
CDR3 DNA: TGTGCCAGCAGCCCGGGGGGGGGCGTCCATGGCTACACCTTC
CDR3 protein: CASSPGGGVHGYTF

D gene: TRBD2
V gene: TRBV2
clone size: .
J gene: TRBJ2-1
CDR3 DNA: TGTGCCAGCAGGACTTGGGGGGGCAATGAGCAGTTCTTC
CDR3 protein: CASRTWGGNEQFF

D gene: .
V gene: TRBV9
clone size: medium-sized
J gene: TRBJ2-1
CDR3 DNA: TGTGCCAGCAGCGTAGCTTATCGGGGGGAGCAGTTCTTC
CDR3 protein: CASSVAYRGEQFF

D gene: .
V gene: TRBV5-1
clone size: medium-sized
J gene: TRBJ1-6
CDR3 DNA: TGCGCCAGCAGGGATGTCGGGGATTCACCCCTCCACTTT
CDR3 protein: CASRDVGDSPLHF

D gene: TRBD1
V gene: TRBV11-1
clone size: few
J gene: TRBJ2-7
CDR3 DNA: TGTGCCAGCAGCTTCGGGACAGGGATCTACGAGCAGTACTTC
CDR3 protein: CASSFGTGIYEQYF

D gene: TRBD1
V gene: TRBV6-5
clone size: .
J gene: TRBJ2-7
CDR3 DNA: TGTGCCAGCAGTTACCGAAGGACAGGGGTAGGATACGAGCAGTACTTC
CDR3 protein: CASSYRRTGVGYEQYF

D gene: TRBD2
V gene: TRBV6-1
clone size: .
J gene: TRBJ2-3
CDR3 DNA: TGTGCCAGCAGTGAGGGACTAGCGGGGGGAAGCACAGATACGCAGTATTTT
CDR3 protein: CASSEGLAGGSTDTQYF

D gene: .
V gene: TRBV5-6
clone size: .
J gene: TRBJ1-1
CDR3 DNA: TGTGCCAGCAGCTTAGGGGGGGTCACTGAAGCTTTCTTT
CDR3 protein: CASSLGGVTEAFF

D gene: .
V gene: TRBV7-2
clone size: few
J gene: TRBJ1-1
CDR3 DNA: TGTGCCAGCAGCTACAGCGGACACACTGAAGCTTTCTTT
CDR3 protein: CASSYSGHTEAFF

D gene: .
V gene: TRBV28
clone size: many
J gene: TRBJ2-5
CDR3 DNA: TGTGCCAGCAGTTTTGGTTTAGGGCTCGAGACCCAGTACTTC
CDR3 protein: CASSFGLGLETQYF

D gene: .
V gene: TRBV6-5
clone size: .
J gene: TRBJ2-2
CDR3 DNA: TGTGCCAGCAGGCGATGGGTGGGGGAGCTGTTTTTT
CDR3 protein: CASRRWVGELFF

D gene: .
V gene: TRBV7-7
clone size: .
J gene: TRBJ2-1
CDR3 DNA: TGTGCTAGCAGCTTACAGATATACAATGAGCAGTTCTTC
CDR3 protein: CASSLQIYNEQFF

D gene: TRBD2
V gene: TRBV5-1
clone size: .
J gene: TRBJ2-5
CDR3 DNA: TGCGCCAGCAGCCCCGGAGGGACTAGCGGGGGGGCCGTACTGCAAGAGACCCAGTACTTC
CDR3 protein: CASSPGGTSGGAVLQETQYF

D gene: TRBD1
V gene: TRBV2
clone size: .
J gene: TRBJ1-2
CDR3 DNA: TGTGCCAGCAGTGCCGGGCAGGGGGAACGTGGCTACACCTTC
CDR3 protein: CASSAGQGERGYTF

D gene: TRBD1
V gene: TRBV7-8
clone size: .
J gene: TRBJ2-7
CDR3 DNA: TGTGCCAGCAGCTCCGGGACAGGGATCGGCGAGCAGTACTTC
CDR3 protein: CASSSGTGIGEQYF

D gene: .
V gene: TRBV19
clone size: .
J gene: TRBJ1-2
CDR3 DNA: TGTGCCAGTAGTATAGATCTCGCAGGAGCTACCTATGGCTACACCTTC
CDR3 protein: CASSIDLAGATYGYTF

D gene: .
V gene: TRBV6-6
clone size: .
J gene: TRBJ2-3
CDR3 DNA: TGTGCCAGCAGTTACCTAGCAAGTATCACAGATACGCAGTATTTT
CDR3 protein: CASSYLASITDTQYF

D gene: .
V gene: TRBV4-1
clone size: .
J gene: TRBJ2-2
CDR3 DNA: TGCGCCAGCAGCCAAGTGGTGTGGATGAACACCGGGGAGCTGTTTTTT
CDR3 protein: CASSQVVWMNTGELFF

D gene: .
V gene: TRBV23-1
clone size: medium-sized
J gene: TRBJ1-5
CDR3 DNA: TGCGCCAGCAGTCAAGGGACACTTCCCCCGGCGGGGTTCGGCAATCAGCCCCAGCATTTT
CDR3 protein: CASSQGTLPPAGFGNQPQHF

D gene: .
V gene: TRBV7-2
clone size: .
J gene: TRBJ2-7
CDR3 DNA: TGTGCCAGCAGCCACGCTGGCGGGGACTACGAGCAGTACTTC
CDR3 protein: CASSHAGGDYEQYF

D gene: TRBD1
V gene: TRBV19
clone size: few
J gene: TRBJ1-5
CDR3 DNA: TGTGCCAGTAGTACCCCAACAGGGGCGGTGAGGGATCAGCCCCAGCATTTT
CDR3 protein: CASSTPTGAVRDQPQHF

D gene: .
V gene: TRBV7-9
clone size: .
J gene: TRBJ2-7
CDR3 DNA: TGTGCCAGCAGCTCCTCAGCGCGGGAGCAGTACTTC
CDR3 protein: CASSSSAREQYF

D gene: .
V gene: TRBV30
clone size: .
J gene: TRBJ2-7
CDR3 DNA: TGTGCCTGGAGTCGGCCACCGGGATCCTACGAGCAGTACTTC
CDR3 protein: CAWSRPPGSYEQYF

D gene: TRBD2
V gene: TRBV11-2
clone size: .
J gene: TRBJ2-1
CDR3 DNA: TGTGCCAGCAGCTTAGTGTCGGGAGGCACCTACAATGAGCAGTTCTTC
CDR3 protein: CASSLVSGGTYNEQFF

D gene: TRBD2
V gene: TRBV5-4
clone size: medium-sized
J gene: TRBJ2-7
CDR3 DNA: TGTGCCAGCAGCCGGGTGGGACTAGCTAGGCACGAGCAGTACTTC
CDR3 protein: CASSRVGLARHEQYF